This T cell receptor (beta chain) emerged from a study of blood T cell repertoires in COVID-19. Study overall: The origin of the acute and convalescent COVID-19 samples was the United States, Italy and Spain. The cDNA or gDNA used as material had been derived from T cells, B-cell-depleted T cells, or PBMCs.

Produced via immunoSEQ multiplex PCR; TCRdb's table is partial and in-frame only. This sample has 300,000 to 500,000 clones, with roughly 90% found just once. Clinical history as reported by participants underpinned cohort assignment. The V end was cut by 8 bases, the J end by 1 base, with 9 bases between. The CDR3 runs 12 residues. The V and J genes are TRBV12-3 or TRBV12-4 and TRBJ2-7; weak D call: TRBD1 (5 bases). The receptor comes from a woman aged 25 to 39 with acute COVID-19. The source material was PBMCs or T cells enriched from blood (not recorded which). CDR3 nucleotide sequence: TGTGCCAGCGGAACAGGTTCCTACGAGCAGTACTTC. Translated: CASGTGSYEQYF.